This TCR beta chain was sequenced during a study of blood T cell repertoires in COVID-19. As for the study in general: From the United States, Italy and Spain came samples of acute and convalescent COVID-19.

Donors of Cohort 3 who recovered were those that had two negative PCRs, clearance, or symptom resolution. Libraries were prepared by immunoSEQ multiplex PCR; TCRdb keeps only in-frame clonotypes and omits some of them. The sample lists fewer than 200,000 clones; just over 85% were seen once. This clone was detected only once. The sample has other DNA sequences that encode this CDR3 too. CDR3 length: 13 amino acids. Looked up from germline, CDR1 is SGHRS and CDR2 is YFSETQ. Trimming removed 5 bases at V and 1 base at J, with 8 bases between. The chain couples TRBV5-1 to TRBJ2-3, with D perhaps TRBD1 (5 bases). This receptor was identified in a young woman who had recovered from COVID-19. Input material: PBMCs or T cells enriched from blood (not recorded which). The CDR3 nucleotides read TGCGCCAGCAGTTCACAGGGCACAGATACGCAGTATTTT. Protein product: CASSSQGTDTQYF.